This T cell receptor (beta chain) is drawn from a study of blood T cell repertoires in COVID-19. Study information: T cells, B-cell-depleted T cells, or PBMCs supplied cDNA or gDNA.

The CDR3 runs to 14 residues. After removal of 6 bases from V and 2 bases from J, the junction contained 3 bases not matched to a gene. The germline V gene encodes CDR1 MNHEY and CDR2 SVGAGI. This clone has only one observation. Using immunoSEQ multiplex PCR, the repertoire was profiled, and TCRdb retains in-frame clones only, with some absent. Of fewer than 700,000 clones in the sample, roughly nine tenths were seen once. The rearrangement joins TRBV6-5 to TRBJ2-3, with 9 positions matching TRBD1. Source material: peripheral blood. The sequence was collected from a woman between 45 and 60 years old with COVID-19, enrolled during active disease. In nucleotides, the CDR3 is TGTGCCAGCAGATACAGGGGGCCCACAGATACGCAGTATTTT. Protein sequence: CASRYRGPTDTQYF.